The 15 T cell receptor beta chains listed next were all sequenced from one sample in a study of T cells in localized non-small cell lung cancer. This table comes from immunoSEQ multiplex PCR, and its TCRdb copy is limited to in-frame clones, with some not included. The repertoire holds approximately 28,000 clones, with roughly nine tenths as singletons. The sequencing used peripheral blood, collected before any cancer treatment. All receptors come from a female donor over 55 with stage II squamous cell lung carcinoma.

CDR3 in amino acids: CASSQEITNYGYTF. The CDR3 region has the DNA TGCGCCAGCAGCCAAGAGATTACTAACTATGGCTACACCTTC. V and J are TRBV4-1 and TRBJ1-2; D is unresolved. The germline gives CDR1 MGHRA, CDR2 YSYEKL. V was shortened by 0 bases and J by 0 bases, with 5 bases between the two germline ends. The length of the CDR3 is 14 residues.

The V and J genes are TRBV18 and TRBJ1-5; D is undetermined. The CDR3 is 14 amino acids. Trimming left V 4 bases short and J 3 bases short, with 10 bases between. CDR1 and CDR2 (germline): KGHSH, LQKENI. CDR3 residues: CASSLQETNQPQHF. The CDR3 region has the DNA TGTGCCAGCTCACTCCAGGAAACCAATCAGCCCCAGCATTTT. The whole variable domain, filled in from reference TRBV18 and TRBJ1-5, reads NAGVMQNPRHLVRRRGQEARLRCSPMKGHSHVYWYRQLPEEGLKFMVYLQKENIIDESGMPKERFSAEFPKEGPSILRIQQVVRGDSAAYFCASSLQETNQPQHFGDGTRLSIL.

This rearrangement joins TRBV30 to TRBJ1-4; no reliable D call. The CDR3 is 12 residues long. Between the trimmed V and J ends, which lost 3 bases and 10 bases, there was a span of 12 bases. The germline V gene encodes CDR1 GTSNPN and CDR2 SVGIG (reference sequence). CDR3 residues: CAWSAPVGKLFF. The CDR3 DNA sequence: TGTGCCTGGAGCGCTCCGGTCGGAAAACTGTTTTTT.

The gene calls are TRBV2 and TRBJ2-3; D remains ambiguous. V lost 6 bases and J 3 bases, leaving 4 bases between the germline ends. CDR1 SNHLY and CDR2 FYNNEI come from the germline V gene. The CDR3 extends over 11 amino acids. The CDR3 DNA reads as TGTGCCAGCAGCTCTACAGATACGCAGTATTTT. Translation: CASSSTDTQYF.

The chain is built from TRBV7-6 and TRBJ2-7; D gene ambiguous. The V end lost 2 bases, the J end lost 5 bases, and 7 bases lay between the germline ends. CDR1 and CDR2 from the germline V gene are SGHVS and FNYEAQ. The CDR3 totals 12 residues. This chain's CDR3 is CASSLNSHEQYF. The CDR3 region has the DNA TGTGCCAGCAGCTTAAACAGTCACGAGCAGTACTTC. The full variable domain, its missing parts supplied by reference TRBV7-6 and TRBJ2-7, is GAGVSQSPRYKVTKRGQDVALRCDPISGHVSLYWYRQALGQGPEFLTYFNYEAQQDKSGLPNDRFSAERPEGSISTLTIQRTEQRDSAMYRCASSLNSHEQYFGPGTRLTVT.

The chain links TRBV28 to TRBJ2-2; D is undetermined. The CDR3 runs 12 residues. Germline loops: CDR1 MDHEN, CDR2 SYDVKM. Trimming removed 10 bases at V and 8 bases at J, with 14 bases between. The CDR3 is CATSTSTGELFF. DNA of the CDR3: TGTGCCACCTCGACTTCGACTGGGGAGCTGTTTTTT.

The rearrangement links TRBV19 to TRBJ1-1; D gene uncertain. This CDR3 comprises 15 residues. Germline CDR1 reads LNHDA; CDR2 reads SQIVND (reference sequence). Trimming shortened V by 1 base and J by 0 bases, and 9 bases separated the two germline ends. The CDR3 here is CASSIVPTVNTEAFF. The CDR3 DNA is TGTGCCAGTAGTATAGTTCCAACCGTGAACACTGAAGCTTTCTTT.

The CDR3 DNA reads as TGTGCCAGCAGTTCGGGACAGGGGAGTCCCCAGCCCCAGCATTTT. It yields the protein CASSSGQGSPQPQHF. The chain carries TRBV28 and TRBJ1-5; 10 bases align to TRBD1. The CDR3 extends over 15 amino acids. V was clipped by 4 bases and J by 7 bases; unmatched bases: 7. Germline values: CDR1 MDHEN, CDR2 SYDVKM.

The genes are TRBV4-2 and TRBJ1-1; D is ambiguous. CDR1 and CDR2 from the germline V gene are LGHNA and YNFKEQ. Trimming left V 2 bases short and J 2 bases short, with 6 bases between. The CDR3 runs to 13 residues. CDR3 coding DNA: TGTGCCAGCAGCCAAAGTACCAACACTGAAGCTTTCTTT. It encodes CASSQSTNTEAFF.

This clone was seen a single time. V gene TRBV7-9 combines with J gene TRBJ1-1; D might be TRBD1 (6 bases). The CDR3 totals 15 residues. The germline gives CDR1 SEHNR, CDR2 FQNEAQ (reference sequence). V lost 1 base and J 1 base, leaving 10 bases between the germline ends. CDR3 amino acids: CASSLDGRGNTEAFF. Written as DNA, the CDR3 is TGTGCCAGCAGCTTAGACGGCAGGGGGAACACTGAAGCTTTCTTT. Drawing the rest from reference TRBV7-9 and TRBJ1-1, the complete variable domain is DTGVSQNPRHKITKRGQNVTFRCDPISEHNRLYWYRQTLGQGPEFLTYFQNEAQLEKSRLLSDRFSAERPKGSFSTLEIQRTEQGDSAMYLCASSLDGRGNTEAFFGQGTRLTVV.

The chain carries TRBV30 and TRBJ1-3, with 8 bases aligning to TRBD1. V was pared by 8 bases and J by 2 bases, with 8 bases of the junction left unmatched. The CDR3 sequence is 14 residues long. CDR1 is GTSNPN, CDR2 SVGIG, per germline (reference sequence). The CDR3: CALMTGETGNTIYF. The CDR3 nucleotides are TGTGCCCTAATGACAGGGGAGACTGGAAACACCATATATTTT.

V gene TRBV27 combines with J gene TRBJ2-2; tentatively, D is TRBD1 (5 bases). The CDR3 loop spans 13 amino acids. Germline CDR1 is MNHEY and CDR2 is SMNVEV (reference sequence). Trimming cost V 5 bases and J 3 bases, with 7 bases left between them. The CDR3 sequence is CASSQGYTGELFF. CDR3 nucleotide sequence: TGTGCCAGCAGTCAGGGTTACACCGGGGAGCTGTTTTTT.

The chain combines TRBV10-3 with TRBJ2-7; D not resolved. V was clipped by 3 bases and J by 9 bases, with 15 bases between them. The CDR3 loop spans 13 amino acids. CDR1 and CDR2 from the germline V gene are ENHRY and SYGVKD. The CDR3 sequence: CAISEPDFSGQYF. DNA of the CDR3: TGTGCCATCAGTGAACCCGACTTCTCCGGGCAGTACTTC.

This chain uses TRBV2 with TRBJ1-4, with a tentative D call TRBD1 (6 bases). CDR3 size: 14 residues. V dropped 6 bases and J dropped 7 bases, with 15 bases sitting between them. Germline V gives CDR1 SNHLY, CDR2 FYNNEI. This CDR3 is CASRVQGTGEKLFF. The CDR3 DNA sequence: TGTGCCAGCAGGGTACAGGGAACGGGTGAAAAACTGTTTTTT.

The V call is TRBV7-3, the J call TRBJ2-2, with unresolved D. CDR1 SGHTA and CDR2 FQGTGA come from the germline V gene. The CDR3 runs to 14 residues. V lost 4 bases and J lost 2, with 8 bases in between. CDR3 DNA: TGTGCCAGCAGCTCCTACTCAAACACCGGGGAGCTGTTTTTT. This encodes CASSSYSNTGELFF.